This T cell receptor beta chain derives from a study of blood T cell repertoires in COVID-19. Measured with immunoSEQ multiplex PCR; TCRdb has only the in-frame clones, and not every one. The data hold approximately 93,000 clones, with over 65% observed a single time. V was clipped by 6 bases and J by 3 bases, with 15 bases between them. The CDR3 is 14 amino acids. Germline CDR1 is LGHDT and CDR2 is YNNKEL (reference sequence). The sequenced material came from peripheral blood. The origin of this receptor is a man in his 70s with COVID-19, enrolled during active disease. The chain couples TRBV3-1 (or the pseudogene TRBV3-2) to TRBJ2-7, with D unclear. The CDR3 DNA sequence: TGTGCCAGCAGTTTAGTAGACACCCACTACGAGCAGTACTTC. Amino acids: CASSLVDTHYEQYF.